The sequence of this T cell receptor (beta chain) was determined in a study of PD-1 blockade in classical Hodgkin lymphoma. Study results and limitations: Excluded were patients who started nivolumab under 1 year after ASCT, a group that had lower diversity. Complete responders possessed baseline diversity comparable to newly diagnosed patients. CD4+ TCR diversity rose significantly by C4D1, and CD8+ TCR diversity did not.

Points on this clone: Its antigen is not identified.

The sample's time point: cycle 4 day 1 (C4D1), after six to seven weeks of nivolumab. After autologous stem cell transplantation all patients relapsed, and prior brentuximab vedotin exposure differed between cohorts. Classifying best responses yielded complete response, partial response or progressive disease. TCRdb's table, derived via immunoSEQ multiplex PCR, lists solely in-frame clones and lacks some. Among 20,000 to 25,000 clones listed, 81% were seen once. The TCR sequence derives from a human donor with classical Hodgkin lymphoma. The sequenced sample was peripheral blood mononuclear cells (PBMCs), obtained before the fourth cycle of nivolumab.

CDR3 sequence reads: CASSFDSRFGSPLHF. The CDR3 DNA reads as TGTGCCAGCAGCTTTGATTCAAGGTTCGGTTCACCCCTCCACTTT. The rearrangement uses TRBV7-2 and TRBJ1-6, with D unresolved. CDR1 SGHTA and CDR2 FQGNSA come from the germline V gene. CDR3 length: 15 residues. Between the trimmed V and J ends, which lost 3 bases and 9 bases, there was a span of 15 bases.